The 32 T cell receptor beta chains below were found in one sample sequenced in a study of PD-1 blockade in classical Hodgkin lymphoma. Using immunoSEQ multiplex PCR, the repertoire was profiled, and TCRdb retains in-frame clones only, with some absent. Of approximately 73,000 clones listed, roughly 91% are singletons. Patients all relapsed after autologous stem cell transplantation, and there was variation in brentuximab vedotin exposure. This material consisted of peripheral blood mononuclear cells (PBMCs), taken at baseline. These receptors were obtained from a human donor with classical Hodgkin lymphoma.

The rearrangement uses TRBV25-1 and TRBJ2-6; D unclear. Per germline, CDR1 MGHDK and CDR2 SYGVNS. CDR3 length equals 12 residues. Trimming pared 3 bases from V and 9 bases from J, leaving 6 bases between. The CDR3 region has the DNA TGTGCCAGCAGTGAGTGGGACAACGTCCTGACTTTC. Translation gives CASSEWDNVLTF.

The chain carries TRBV7-2 and TRBJ1-1; 9 bases match TRBD1. The junction had 4 bases not matched to a gene; V was cut back by 5 bases and J by 6 bases. CDR3 length: 13 residues. Germline CDR1 reads SGHTA; CDR2 reads FQGNSA. DNA of the CDR3: TGTGCCAGCAGCAACGGACAGGGGCCTGAAGCTTTCTTT. Residues: CASSNGQGPEAFF. Drawing the rest from reference TRBV7-2 and TRBJ1-1, the complete variable domain is GAGVSQSPSNKVTEKGKDVELRCDPISGHTALYWYRQSLGQGLEFLIYFQGNSAPDKSGLPSDRFSAERTGGSVSTLTIQRTQQEDSAVYLCASSNGQGPEAFFGQGTRLTVV.

The V gene is TRBV7-2, the J gene TRBJ1-4; maybe TRBD1 (5 bases). This CDR3 is 13 amino acids long. Per germline, CDR1 SGHTA and CDR2 FQGNSA. The V end was cut by 1 base, the J end by 8 bases, with 8 bases between. CDR3: CASSLGHREKLFF. DNA for the CDR3: TGTGCCAGCAGCTTAGGTCACAGGGAAAAACTGTTTTTT.

This chain uses TRBV29-1 with TRBJ2-3; a possible D gene is TRBD1 (6 bases). The V gene's germline CDR1 is SQVTM and CDR2 ANQGSEA. CDR3 length equals 15 residues. With 4 bases removed from V and 4 bases from J, the gap between germline ends came to 18 bases. The CDR3 sequence: CSVVGADFQADTQYF. The CDR3, as DNA: TGCAGCGTTGTGGGGGCGGACTTCCAGGCAGATACGCAGTATTTT.

This clone was recorded a few times. The chain joins TRBV27 to TRBJ2-1; TRBD2 agrees at 10 bases. The CDR3 sequence is 17 residues long. V lost 3 bases and J lost 3; bases outside the gene matches: 8. The germline V gene encodes CDR1 MNHEY and CDR2 SMNVEV (reference sequence). DNA of the CDR3: TGTGCCAGCAGTTTTTATTTTGCTAGCGGGAGCTACAATGAGCAGTTCTTC. This encodes CASSFYFASGSYNEQFF.

The CDR3 DNA reads as TGTGCCAGCAGCTTAGGCGACAGGACAGCAACTAATGAAAAACTGTTTTTT. Protein product: CASSLGDRTATNEKLFF. The rearrangement uses TRBV7-8 and TRBJ1-4, with D possibly TRBD1 on 6 matching bases. V was cut by 1 base and J by 0 bases, with 12 bases left in between. The CDR3 length is 17 residues. CDR1 SGHVS and CDR2 FQNEAQ come from the germline V gene.

The rearrangement links TRBV9 to TRBJ1-1, with unresolved D. CDR3 length equals 14 residues. V gave up 0 bases and J gave up 4 bases, with 10 bases separating them. Germline CDR1 SGDLS, CDR2 YYNGEE. The CDR3 is CASSVDEDTTEAFF. The DNA for the CDR3 is TGTGCCAGCAGCGTAGATGAGGATACCACTGAAGCTTTCTTT.

The chain is built from TRBV4-2 and TRBJ2-3; weak D call: TRBD2 (5 bases). The CDR3 length is 15 residues. With 1 base removed from V and 4 bases from J, the gap between germline ends came to 12 bases. Germline V gene sequence: CDR1 LGHNA, CDR2 YNFKEQ. The CDR3 nucleotides read TGTGCCAGCAGCCAAGTTGGGCTAGCACCAGATACGCAGTATTTT. Amino acid sequence: CASSQVGLAPDTQYF.

This chain connects TRBV4-1 to TRBJ2-7; tentatively, D is TRBD2 (5 bases). This CDR3 has 13 amino acids. Germline values: CDR1 MGHRA, CDR2 YSYEKL. The V end was cut by 1 base, the J end by 3 bases, with 7 bases between. The CDR3 sequence is CASSQVRDYEQYF. The CDR3 DNA reads TGCGCCAGCAGCCAAGTCCGGGACTACGAGCAGTACTTC.

This clone qualifies as medium-sized. This chain uses TRBV2 with TRBJ1-1; unclear D gene. V lost 3 bases and J lost 6, with 5 bases in between. The CDR3 spans 11 residues. Germline V CDR1 and CDR2: SNHLY, FYNNEI. CDR3 sequence (DNA): TGTGCCAGCAGTGACGCGGCTGAAGCTTTCTTT. Translation gives CASSDAAEAFF.

The chain is built from TRBV9 and TRBJ2-2; 7 bases match TRBD2. Germline assignment: CDR1 SGDLS and CDR2 YYNGEE. The CDR3 totals 16 residues. The V gene end was trimmed by 0 bases and the J gene end by 4 bases; junction bases not matched to a gene: 6. CDR3 sequence (DNA): TGTGCCAGCAGCGTAGGGGAGGGAGGGATCACCGGGGAGCTGTTTTTT. Its protein is CASSVGEGGITGELFF. The variable domain in full, completed from reference TRBV9 and TRBJ2-2, reads DSGVTQTPKHLITATGQRVTLRCSPRSGDLSVYWYQQSLDQGLQFLIQYYNGEERAKGNILERFSAQQFPDLHSELNLSSLELGDSALYFCASSVGEGGITGELFFGEGSRLTVL.

On this clone: Other DNA sequences in this sample translate to the same CDR3. V gene TRBV7-7 combines with J gene TRBJ2-7; either TRBD1 or TRBD2 may supply D (5 bases each). Between the trimmed V and J ends, which lost 1 base and 3 bases, there was a span of 13 bases. This CDR3 has 15 residues. Germline V gene data show CDR1 as SSHAT and CDR2 as FNYEAQ (reference sequence). The CDR3 region has the DNA TGTGCCAGCAGCTTAGGGCAGGGACCGAGCTACGAGCAGTACTTC. Amino acid sequence: CASSLGQGPSYEQYF.

V and J are TRBV2 and TRBJ2-7, with 7 bases aligning to TRBD2. The V and J ends lost 4 bases and 2 bases, in that order; junction bases with no gene match: 11. Germline CDR1 SNHLY, CDR2 FYNNEI. There are 16 residues in the CDR3. CDR3 in DNA: TGTGCCAGCAGTGGCGCCCGGGGGGAAGGAACCTACGAGCAGTACTTC. Encoded protein: CASSGARGEGTYEQYF. Full variable domain (outside the CDR3, taken from reference TRBV2 and TRBJ2-7): EPEVTQTPSHQVTQMGQEVILRCVPISNHLYFYWYRQILGQKVEFLVSFYNNEISEKSEIFDDQFSVERPDGSNFTLKIRSTKLEDSAMYFCASSGARGEGTYEQYFGPGTRLTVT.

This clone was observed a single time. The rearrangement uses TRBV13 and TRBJ2-3; unclear D gene. V lost 6 bases and J lost 4, with 17 bases in between. The germline V gene encodes CDR1 PRHDT and CDR2 FYEKMQ (reference sequence). The CDR3 totals 15 residues. The CDR3 loop reads CASREVGLVADTQYF. CDR3 nucleotide sequence: TGTGCCAGCAGGGAAGTTGGATTAGTCGCAGATACGCAGTATTTT.

This chain links TRBV19 with TRBJ1-4; D not certain. This CDR3 is 20 amino acids long. Germline V CDR1 and CDR2: LNHDA, SQIVND (reference sequence). V shed 0 bases and J shed 0 bases, with 20 bases lying between them. The CDR3 spells CASSIDGRKGTTATNEKLFF. The CDR3 bases are TGTGCCAGTAGTATAGATGGGCGCAAGGGCACGACCGCAACTAATGAAAAACTGTTTTTT.

CDR3 sequence reads: CASSWTGGYDDEQFF. As DNA, the CDR3 is TGTGCCAGCAGCTGGACAGGGGGCTATGACGATGAGCAGTTCTTC. This rearrangement joins TRBV11-2 to TRBJ2-1; the match to TRBD1 covers 11 bases. This CDR3 is 15 amino acids long. V lost 4 bases to trimming and J lost 8 bases; unmatched junction nucleotides: 7. Germline CDR1 is SGHAT and CDR2 is FQNNGV.

DNA of the CDR3: TGTGCCAGCCTCTCCGCGGGACAGGGGATCTATGGCTACACCTTC. Residues: CASLSAGQGIYGYTF. The rearrangement joins TRBV7-8 to TRBJ1-2; TRBD1 matches 10 bases. The CDR3 contains 15 residues. V shed 8 bases and J 4 bases; nucleotides not matched to a gene: 10. Germline CDR1 reads SGHVS; CDR2 reads FQNEAQ.

The rearrangement links TRBV4-1 to TRBJ1-1; the D gene is possibly TRBD1 (6 bases). This CDR3 has 15 amino acids. Germline-derived CDR1 and CDR2 are MGHRA and YSYEKL. V lost 5 bases and J 1 base, leaving 14 bases between the germline ends. The CDR3 here is CASSKAGAENTEAFF. The DNA of the CDR3 is TGCGCCAGCAGCAAGGCAGGGGCAGAGAACACTGAAGCTTTCTTT.

This chain connects TRBV14 to TRBJ2-3; 13 nucleotides line up with TRBD2. The germline CDR1 and CDR2 sequences are SGHDN and FVKESK. V trimming: 5 bases; J trimming: 2 bases; junction bases outside the gene matches: 16. There are 20 residues in the CDR3. In nucleotides, the CDR3 is TGTGCCAGCAGCGGGAAAGGACTAGCGGGAGCTCTGGGGTACACAGATACGCAGTATTTT. It translates to CASSGKGLAGALGYTDTQYF.

The J gene is TRBJ2-2, the V gene TRBV29-1; no definite D call. The CDR3 runs 16 residues. Germline V gene sequence: CDR1 SQVTM, CDR2 ANQGSEA. V was shortened by 0 bases and J by 0 bases, with 11 bases between the two germline ends. Here the CDR3 DNA reads TGCAGCGTTGAAGATGATAGGCATACGAACACCGGGGAGCTGTTTTTT. This translates into CSVEDDRHTNTGELFF.

The chain uses TRBV19 and TRBJ1-6; TRBD1 is a possible D gene (6 bases). Germline values: CDR1 LNHDA, CDR2 SQIVND (reference sequence). V lost 10 bases and J 1 base, leaving 14 bases between the germline ends. The CDR3 runs 15 residues. In DNA form, the CDR3 reads TGTGCCACCCGACAGGACCCTTCCTATAATTCACCCCTCCACTTT. Its translation: CATRQDPSYNSPLHF.

V usage is TRBV4-3 and J usage is TRBJ2-5, with a possible D match to TRBD1 (5 bases). The germline V gene has CDR1 LGHNA and CDR2 YSLEER. CDR3 length: 14 residues. The ends were cut back, 0 bases at V and 5 bases at J, with 10 bases in the middle. CDR3: CASSQDGAGETQYF. CDR3 DNA sequence: TGCGCCAGCAGCCAAGATGGAGCAGGGGAGACCCAGTACTTC.

This clone was observed a few times. The chain couples TRBV7-3 to TRBJ2-6, with D perhaps matching TRBD2 (5 bases). Germline CDR1 and CDR2: SGHTA and FQGTGA. Trimming left V 3 bases short and J 0 bases short, with 9 bases between. The CDR3 is 16 amino acids. The CDR3 nucleotides are TGTGCCAGCAGCTTTGGCACTAGCTCTGGGGCCAACGTCCTGACTTTC. Its translation is CASSFGTSSGANVLTF.

The chain carries TRBV9 and TRBJ2-5, with TRBD2 matching 13 bases. The CDR3 is made up of 18 amino acids. The germline CDR1 and CDR2 sequences are SGDLS and YYNGEE. V lost 0 bases and J lost 5; bases outside the gene matches: 10. The CDR3 sequence: CASSVDTSGRALEETQYF. CDR3 sequence (DNA): TGTGCCAGCAGCGTAGACACTAGCGGGAGGGCTTTAGAGGAGACCCAGTACTTC.

The CDR3 protein is CASSLAGVAGTFYEQYF. The CDR3 DNA follows: TGCGCCAGCAGCTTGGCCGGGGTGGCAGGGACTTTCTACGAGCAGTACTTC. The chain uses TRBV5-1 and TRBJ2-7; TRBD2 is a possible D gene (6 bases). Germline V CDR1 and CDR2: SGHRS, YFSETQ. Trimming stripped 0 bases from V and 3 bases from J, with 19 bases between. The CDR3 is made up of 17 amino acids.

This chain joins TRBV12-5 and TRBJ2-7; D unresolved. Trimming pared 6 bases from V and 2 bases from J, leaving 11 bases between. Per germline, CDR1 LGHNT and CDR2 FRNRAP. The CDR3 consists of 13 residues. The CDR3 nucleotides are TGTGCTAGTGGCCCGTGGTCACCCTACGAGCAGTACTTC. This gives the protein CASGPWSPYEQYF.

The chain links TRBV7-6 to TRBJ1-1, with a tentative D call TRBD1 (6 bases). Trimming cost V 5 bases and J 1 base, with 8 bases left between them. This CDR3 is built from 13 residues. Germline lookup yields CDR1 SGHVS and CDR2 FNYEAQ. CDR3 coding DNA: TGTGCCAGCAGCGGGGGCCCGAACACTGAAGCTTTCTTT. Protein sequence: CASSGGPNTEAFF.

The chain combines TRBV6-5 with TRBJ2-1; TRBD2 aligns across 8 bases. CDR3 size: 14 residues. V dropped 7 bases and J dropped 3; count of bases not matched to a gene: 5. Germline-derived CDR1 and CDR2 are MNHEY and SVGAGI. CDR3 in amino acids: CASKLAEHYNEQFF. Written as DNA, the CDR3 is TGTGCCAGCAAACTAGCGGAGCACTACAATGAGCAGTTCTTC.

The rearrangement uses TRBV18 and TRBJ1-2; TRBD1 matches 7 bases. The CDR3 runs 15 residues. Germline loops: CDR1 KGHSH, CDR2 LQKENI. After removal of 5 bases from V and 2 bases from J, the junction contained 8 bases not matched to a gene. The chain's CDR3 is CASSMGTAINYGYTF. The CDR3, as DNA: TGTGCCAGCTCAATGGGGACAGCCATAAACTATGGCTACACCTTC. The full variable domain, in which reference TRBV18 and TRBJ1-2 provide the parts outside the CDR3, is NAGVMQNPRHLVRRRGQEARLRCSPMKGHSHVYWYRQLPEEGLKFMVYLQKENIIDESGMPKERFSAEFPKEGPSILRIQQVVRGDSAAYFCASSMGTAINYGYTFGSGTRLTVV.

This chain joins TRBV19 and TRBJ2-7; a weak D match, TRBD2 (7 bases). Germline loops: CDR1 LNHDA, CDR2 SQIVND (reference sequence). The CDR3 is 14 residues long. The V end lost 4 bases, the J end lost 5 bases, and 15 bases lay between the germline ends. In DNA form, the CDR3 reads TGTGCCAGTAGTAGAGGCGGGGGCAGGGACGAGCAGTACTTC. Its translation is CASSRGGGRDEQYF.

The table lists this clone with a few counts. The rearrangement uses TRBV10-3 and TRBJ2-7; D may be TRBD1 or TRBD2 (6 bases each). The germline V and J ends were trimmed by 3 bases and 4 bases, with 16 bases remaining between them. The CDR3 is made up of 15 amino acids. CDR1 and CDR2 from the germline V gene are ENHRY and SYGVKD. As DNA, the CDR3 is TGTGCCATCAGTGACCCAATGGGGGGCTGGTACGAGCAGTACTTC. Translation gives CAISDPMGGWYEQYF.

The chain joins TRBV9 to TRBJ2-1, with D possibly being TRBD2 (6 bases). CDR1 is SGDLS and CDR2 is YYNGEE in the germline V gene. V was cut by 3 bases and J by 12 bases, with 19 bases left in between. CDR3 length: 14 residues. The DNA for the CDR3 is TGTGCCAGCAGCGAGCCCCCGAACGGGGGAGGGCAGTTCTTC. Its translation: CASSEPPNGGGQFF. Looking up the rest from reference TRBV9 and TRBJ2-1 gives the full variable domain: DSGVTQTPKHLITATGQRVTLRCSPRSGDLSVYWYQQSLDQGLQFLIQYYNGEERAKGNILERFSAQQFPDLHSELNLSSLELGDSALYFCASSEPPNGGGQFFGPGTRLTVL.